This TCR beta chain originates from a study of vaccination and CD4 T cells after COVID-19. Study context: Participants received two doses of either BNT162b2 or mRNA-1273 vaccine.

V dropped 5 bases and J dropped 1; count of bases not matched to a gene: 4. CDR3 length: 16 residues. Germline V gene sequence: CDR1 SEHNR, CDR2 FQNEAQ (reference sequence). Time point in this sample: late sampling 161 to 241 days after vaccination in a few convalescent patients. PCR positivity dates ran from March to December 2020, preceding US Alpha, Beta and Delta variants. TCRdb ran MiXCR on the PCR reads and lists one entry per CDR3 protein. The sample lists about 28,000 distinct CDR3 sequences, 45% to 55% occurring once. Remarks on this clonotype: Antigen specificity is unknown.

General study points: Spike mono-reactive status applied to 304 of 307 vaccine-specific clones in convalescent patients. In convalescent patients, a median approximately 86% of reactive clones appeared only post-vaccination.

V usage is TRBV7-9 and J usage is TRBJ2-5; TRBD2 agrees at 13 bases. The sample consisted of CD4+ T cells from blood, taken about 7 months after SARS-CoV-2 vaccination. This receptor was obtained from a human donor who had recovered from COVID-19. CDR3 region: CASSPRTSGSQETQYF. The CDR3 DNA reads as TGTGCCAGCAGCCCCAGGACTAGCGGGAGCCAAGAGACCCAGTACTTC.